Listed below are T cell receptor beta chains from one sample, sequenced in a study of T cells after yellow fever vaccination. TCRdb reprocessed the 5' RACE reads via MiXCR and lists one record per CDR3 protein. The data contain about 85,000 distinct CDR3 sequences, roughly 15% of them seen just once; the ten biggest clones take up approximately 25%. The sequencing used CD8+ T cells not binding an NS4B(214-222) dextramer, sorted from PBMCs, collected approximately 22 days after the first yellow fever vaccination. These receptors all come from a man between 18 and 29 years old who received the YFV17D yellow fever vaccine. CDR3s include the opening cysteine and the closing phenylalanine or tryptophan.

v_call cdr3_aa
TRBV29-1 CSARVGAFYNEQFF
TRBV19 CASSILGGSNEQFF
TRBV5-4 CASSLFGTTVVQETQYF
TRBV4-1 CASSPTAGGPLDTQYF
TRBV7-9 CASSRTDYSLNEQFF
TRBV29-1 CSVEFLSEAFF
TRBV4-1 CASSPGGGLGTGELFF
TRBV5-5 CASTLHWTGFYNEQFF
TRBV11-3 CASSLSGGFGELFF
TRBV27 CASRNYLNTEAFF
TRBV3-1 CASSQDLAGGPPEQFF
TRBV5-6 CASSFRRKNEQYF
TRBV7-2 CASSPGSGNTQYF
TRBV5-1 CASSGGDSGAYEQYF
TRBV6-5 CASSYPGQGLSEQFF
TRBV7-9 CASSLLTGDEQFF
TRBV7-2 CASSSRVSYEQYF
TRBV6-1 CASSFLTSDFTGELFF
TRBV6-1 CASSSLGGLETQYF
TRBV28 CASSDLSETQYF
TRBV28 CASSLRPAVNEQFF
TRBV6-2/TRBV6-3 CASSYSGAGGTGNQPQHF